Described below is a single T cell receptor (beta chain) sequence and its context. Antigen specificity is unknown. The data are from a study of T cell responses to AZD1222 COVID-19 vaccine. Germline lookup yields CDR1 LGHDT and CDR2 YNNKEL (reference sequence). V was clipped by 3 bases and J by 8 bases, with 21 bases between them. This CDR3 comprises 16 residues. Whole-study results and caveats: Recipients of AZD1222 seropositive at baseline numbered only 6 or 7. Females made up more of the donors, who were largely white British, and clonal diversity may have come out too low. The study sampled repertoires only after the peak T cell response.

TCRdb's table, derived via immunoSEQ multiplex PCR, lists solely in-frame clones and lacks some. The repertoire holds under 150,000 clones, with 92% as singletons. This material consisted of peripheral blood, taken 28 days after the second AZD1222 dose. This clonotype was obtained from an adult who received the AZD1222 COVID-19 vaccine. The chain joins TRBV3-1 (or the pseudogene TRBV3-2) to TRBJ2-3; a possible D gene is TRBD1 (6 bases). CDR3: CASSQGAVGGWGTQYF. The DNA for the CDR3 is TGTGCCAGCAGCCAGGGGGCAGTAGGTGGTTGGGGTACGCAGTATTTT.